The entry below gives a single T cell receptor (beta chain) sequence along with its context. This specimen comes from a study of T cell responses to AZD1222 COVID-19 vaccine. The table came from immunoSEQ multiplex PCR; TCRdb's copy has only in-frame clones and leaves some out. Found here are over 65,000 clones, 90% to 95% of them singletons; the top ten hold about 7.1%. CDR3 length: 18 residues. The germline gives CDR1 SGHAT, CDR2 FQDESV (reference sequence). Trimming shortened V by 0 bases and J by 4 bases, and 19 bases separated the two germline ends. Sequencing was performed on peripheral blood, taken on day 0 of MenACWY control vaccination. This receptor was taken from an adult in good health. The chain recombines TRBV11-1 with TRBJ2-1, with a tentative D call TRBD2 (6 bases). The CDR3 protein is CASSLAGMGDFYYNEQFF. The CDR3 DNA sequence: TGTGCCAGCAGCTTAGCCGGGATGGGGGACTTCTATTACAATGAGCAGTTCTTC.